What follows is one T cell receptor (beta chain) and its context. This sample was taken from a study of T cells in localized non-small cell lung cancer. TCRdb's table, derived via immunoSEQ multiplex PCR, lists solely in-frame clones and lacks some. The data show 55,000 to 75,000 clones, roughly nine tenths seen once. The TCR originated in a man aged 35 to 69 with stage I lung adenocarcinoma. Specimen: peripheral blood, collected before any cancer treatment.

The CDR3 is CASSLRRGSGDTQYF. The DNA for the CDR3 is TGTGCCAGCAGCTTAAGGCGAGGGAGCGGAGATACGCAGTATTTT. The chain joins TRBV7-9 to TRBJ2-3; possibly TRBD2 for D (5 bases). The germline CDR1 and CDR2 sequences are SEHNR and FQNEAQ (reference sequence). V was cut by 2 bases and J by 5 bases, with 14 bases left in between. CDR3 length equals 15 residues.